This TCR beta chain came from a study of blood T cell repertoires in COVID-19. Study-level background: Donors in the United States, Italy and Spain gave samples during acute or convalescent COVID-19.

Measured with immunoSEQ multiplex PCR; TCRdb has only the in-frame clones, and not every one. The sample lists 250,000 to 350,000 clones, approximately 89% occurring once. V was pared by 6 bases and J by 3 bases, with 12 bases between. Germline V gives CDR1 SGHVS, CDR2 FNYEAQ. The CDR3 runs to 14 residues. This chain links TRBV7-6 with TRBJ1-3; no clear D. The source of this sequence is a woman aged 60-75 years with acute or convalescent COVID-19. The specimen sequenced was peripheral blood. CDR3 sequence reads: CASSRLGVGNTIYF. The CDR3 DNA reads TGTGCCAGCAGTCGACTGGGAGTTGGAAACACCATATATTTT.